The present entry profiles one T cell receptor (beta chain) with its context. Its binding antigen is unknown. Base qualities are not at hand, and no much larger clone is one base apart. Library generation was performed with the immunoSEQ multiplex PCR assay. For the multiplex PCR, a mixture combining 60 forward primers for TCR Vbeta segments and 13 reverse primers for TCR Jbeta segments was used. A multiplex PCR assay on genomic DNA amplified the CDR3 region of rearranged TCR beta genes. The Illumina HiSeq System was used to sequence the amplified TCR beta libraries as 87-base-pair reads. From the authors' description of their analysis: A later analysis counted 75 million to 100 million unique TCR beta chains across the 670 or so repertoires, and about 10 million of these chains were shared by at least two donors. Raw reads were error-corrected and collapsed into unique sequences by a nearest-neighbor algorithm in which closely related sequences were merged to remove PCR and sequencing errors. To assign V, D and J gene segments, CDR3 sequences were aligned to IMGT reference sequences. For a sequence to be retained, a match of at least six nucleotides to both a V gene segment and a J gene segment was required. Rearrangements were classified as productive when the CDR3 lacked stop codons and remained in frame with V and J, and all other rearrangements were classified as non-productive. Following IMGT convention, CDR3 was defined as the stretch from the second conserved V-encoded cysteine to the conserved J-encoded phenylalanine. Sequences without an unambiguous match to a single V gene segment were excluded from the earlier analysis of about 640 of the donors. An earlier analysis of fewer than 750 of the donors called V segments functional above 56.7% productive rearrangements and segregating when the between-donor standard deviation exceeded 5%. To diagnose cytomegalovirus status from the catalog of TCR beta chain sequences, a statistical classification framework was built. V and J gene assignment, in a later analysis, came from comparing TCR nucleotide sequences with IMGT/GENE-DB human TR gene sequences. The TCRdist pipeline was used in a later analysis to assign CDR3 sequences and most-parsimonious VDJ recombination scenarios. In a later analysis, each TCR beta chain was defined by its CDR3 amino acid sequence together with its V-gene family, and reads without a unique V-gene family were excluded. In a later analysis, around 650 highly shared, low-generation-probability nucleotide sequences were removed to address suspected cross-contamination and a sequencing artifact. In a later analysis, a clonal expansion index for each public chain was calculated from normalized within-repertoire ranks of inferred template counts. In a later analysis, generation probabilities were computed using a VDJ recombination model fitted to out-of-frame rearrangements, and the results were checked against IGoR. In a later analysis, hypergeometric tests were used to score TCR-TCR, TCR-HLA and TCR-CMV co-occurrence, with a repertoire-size bias correction applied to TCR pairs. To estimate false discovery rates, a later analysis permuted the HLA or CMV assignments 20 times. In a later analysis, co-occurring TCRs were grouped using DBSCAN, with TCRdist sequence similarity added in when clustering inside HLA-allele-positive subsets. Repertoires with fewer than 30,000 or more than 120,000 public chains were left out of co-occurrence clustering, as were five repertoires with anomalous nucleotide sharing. TCRdb limited this immuneACCESS table to in-frame rearrangements with V and J called. A share of clones is missing; checked studies link under half to unresolved V genes, and the rest is unexplained. V and J calls and clone size are copied from that table; D and trimming were computed from the DNA. Present in this sample are 95,000 to 100,000 clones, about 85% of which were seen just once. Jointly, the top ten make up around 3.6% of the sample.

The data originate from a study of cytomegalovirus exposure and HLA in healthy donors (TCRdb year 2017). Regarding the study in general: According to an earlier analysis of a few hundred of the donors, some 180 million T cells yielded approximately 120 million unique TCR beta sequences and roughly 280 Gb of sequence data. An early release that covered 640 HLA-typed donors contained approximately 300 gigabases of sequencing data and 70 million to 100 million unique TCR sequences. Of the roughly 410 genotyped donors, 81% were placed in the genetic ancestry cluster associated with self-reported Caucasian donors. The aim of the study was to test whether cataloging public T cell receptors could identify signatures of past pathogen exposure. The study used immunosequencing to profile the T cell repertoires of some 600 subjects and linked those repertoires to cytomegalovirus serostatus. In addition to the first cohort of approximately 650 subjects, a separate validation cohort of 120 different subjects was used. The study combined high-throughput TCR immunosequencing, statistical association of individual TCRs with disease status, and machine learning to predict cytomegalovirus infection status. To study patterns of TCR occurrence, a later analysis re-analyzed previously published TCR beta repertoires from several hundred donors and added high-resolution HLA genotyping. In the later analysis, no new phenotypic data were used to find candidate immune exposures; instead, reliance was placed on TCR beta sequences and their occurrence across donors. To decide whether each TCR beta V gene segment behaved as functional or pseudogenic, an earlier analysis of 587 of the donors relied on high-throughput TCR beta sequencing. Donor age, sex, ethnicity and CMV serostatus were compiled together with the repertoire data. In a later genetic analysis, genome-wide SNP genotypes for about 65% of the roughly 670 donors were used, and that subset was treated as a discovery cohort. Every repertoire in the discovery cohort had been generated on one and the same sequencing platform. Both class I and class II loci were covered by HLA typing, at four-digit resolution. The number of typed donors differed by locus: about 620-640 for A, B, C, DRB1 and DQB1; some 500 for DQA1; about 600 for DPA1; and around 490 for DPB1. Roughly five DR-DQ haplotypes were handled as single units for association and clustering, since linkage in the cohort was strong. Across under 500 genotyped donors of the cohort, an average of about 200,000 unique TCR beta nucleotide sequences per donor were sequenced, and approximately 17% of those sequences were non-productive. Study-level results and caveats: Most TCR sequences were seen in very few donors, while some public TCRs were found in many individuals. A later analysis found that most CMV-associated TCR beta chains appeared HLA-restricted, with HLA associations seemingly driven largely by CMV exposure. An association between a missense DCLRE1C variant and V-gene and J-gene trimming of TCR beta chains was found in a later genetic analysis and replicated in an independent cohort. The study gave a list of some 150 TCR beta chains associated with cytomegalovirus. The authors suggested that the approach could potentially be generalized to other disease states and immunological phenotypes. Several of the top co-occurrence clusters appeared to be linked to parvovirus B19, influenza, CMV and Epstein-Barr virus, according to a later analysis. Cytomegalovirus status was reported to be diagnosed by the classifier with high specificity and sensitivity in both the original and validation cohorts. A cluster of highly shared sequence variants was judged likely to be a technical artifact of the sequencing pipeline. The only immune exposure information available for the cohort was CMV serostatus. A further reported finding was that TCR beta sequences accurately predicted the HLA-A and HLA-B alleles for most subjects in the first cohort. Compared with the approximately 670-donor mean, donors in an Asian-associated ancestry cluster had fewer N-insertions in productive TCRs, according to a later genetic analysis. Specific HLA alleles were associated with over 15,000 TCR beta sequences at a false discovery rate of 0.05 in a later analysis. Seventeen rarely observed V segments, including chromosome 9 orphons, were excluded from the earlier analysis of about 500 of the donors because counts were too low. The cohort was sequenced for TCR beta chains only, and without alpha or paired-chain data the features that could be detected were limited. Correlated functional status among segregating V segments might be attributable to linkage disequilibrium, but an unknown experimental factor could not be ruled out. Roughly uniform sequencing depth across donors was assumed in presence/absence analyses, although this assumption may not hold. When HLA alleles, especially DR and DQ, strongly co-occurred, TCR associations were difficult to assign to individual alleles. In a later analysis, the rate of TCR association differed among HLA loci, with DRB1 alleles having the most associated TCRs and HLA-C alleles having the fewest. In an earlier analysis of approximately 590 of the donors, most TCR beta V segments were observed in productive rearrangements about 90% or about 30% of the time, broadly matching IMGT annotations. In a later analysis, HLA-associated TCR beta chains were found to be more clonally expanded and to have lower generation probabilities than equally common non-associated chains. Because HLA typing was missing for some donors at each locus, association tests included only the typed subset. In vitro tests confirmed that a few of the cytomegalovirus-associated TCR beta chains recognize cytomegalovirus antigens.

In total, just over 650 healthy bone marrow donors made up the cohort. At the time of sampling, every cohort member was nominally healthy, though immune exposures that went unrecorded were likely present. The donor was CMV seropositive and was included in the group of around 300 seropositive cohort members. A peripheral blood sample was collected from each donor, and TCR beta sequencing was performed on peripheral blood mononuclear cells. Genomic DNA extraction from the blood cell samples was performed with the Qiagen DNeasy Blood Extraction Kit. The source material was PBMCs. The sequence derives from a female donor in good health and CMV-seropositive.

The DNA sequence reads TGTGCCAGCAGAGGGACTAGCGGGCAAGAGACCCAGTACTTC. The translation is CASRGTSGQETQYF. The sequence links TRBV2 to TRBJ2-5, and 12 junctional nucleotides match TRBD2. CDR1 and CDR2 are drawn from the germline V gene: SNHLY, FYNNEI. For this chain, trimming is 6 bases at the V end and 2 bases at the J end, and the number of junction bases without a gene match is 1. The CDR3 spans 14 residues, from the cysteine through the phenylalanine. CDR3 DNA only is kept here, 42 bases in frame from base 1.